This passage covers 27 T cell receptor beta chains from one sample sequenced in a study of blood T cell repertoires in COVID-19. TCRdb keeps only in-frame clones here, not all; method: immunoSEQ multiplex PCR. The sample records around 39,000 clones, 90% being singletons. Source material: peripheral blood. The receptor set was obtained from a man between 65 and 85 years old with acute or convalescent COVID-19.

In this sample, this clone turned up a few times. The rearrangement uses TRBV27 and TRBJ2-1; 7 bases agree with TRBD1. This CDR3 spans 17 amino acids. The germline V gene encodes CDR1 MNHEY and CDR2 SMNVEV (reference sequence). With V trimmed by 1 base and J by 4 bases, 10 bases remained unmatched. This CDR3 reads CASSLFGGTAQYNEQFF. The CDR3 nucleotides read TGTGCCAGCAGTTTATTCGGTGGGACAGCCCAGTACAATGAGCAGTTCTTC.

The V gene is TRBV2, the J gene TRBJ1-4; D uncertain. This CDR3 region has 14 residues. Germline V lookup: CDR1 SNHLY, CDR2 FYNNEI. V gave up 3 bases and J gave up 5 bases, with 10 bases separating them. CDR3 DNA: TGTGCCAGCAGTGAGACTTTAGGCAATGAAAAACTGTTTTTT. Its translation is CASSETLGNEKLFF.

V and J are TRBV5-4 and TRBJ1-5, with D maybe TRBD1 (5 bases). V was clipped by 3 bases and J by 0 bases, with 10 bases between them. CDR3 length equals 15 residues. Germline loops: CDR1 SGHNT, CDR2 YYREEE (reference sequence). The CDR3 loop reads CASSSDGHSNQPQHF. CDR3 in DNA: TGTGCCAGCAGCTCGGACGGACATAGCAATCAGCCCCAGCATTTT.

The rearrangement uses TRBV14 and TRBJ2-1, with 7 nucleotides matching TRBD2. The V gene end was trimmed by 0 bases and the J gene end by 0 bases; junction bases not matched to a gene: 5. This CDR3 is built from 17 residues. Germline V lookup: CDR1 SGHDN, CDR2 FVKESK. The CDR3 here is CASSQDWGGSSYNEQFF. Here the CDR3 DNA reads TGTGCCAGCAGCCAAGATTGGGGCGGGAGCTCCTACAATGAGCAGTTCTTC.

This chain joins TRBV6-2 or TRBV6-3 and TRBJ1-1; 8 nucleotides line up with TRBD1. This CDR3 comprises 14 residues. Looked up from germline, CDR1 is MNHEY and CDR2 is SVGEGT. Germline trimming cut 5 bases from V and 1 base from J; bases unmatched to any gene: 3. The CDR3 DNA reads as TGTGCCAGCAGTGTGGACAGGGCGAACACTGAAGCTTTCTTT. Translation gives CASSVDRANTEAFF.

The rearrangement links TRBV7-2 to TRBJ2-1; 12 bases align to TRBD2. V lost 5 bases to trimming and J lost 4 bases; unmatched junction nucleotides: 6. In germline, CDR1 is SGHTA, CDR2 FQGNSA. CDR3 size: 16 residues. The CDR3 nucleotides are TGTGCCAGCAGCAGACTAGCGGGAGTTTATTACAATGAGCAGTTCTTC. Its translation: CASSRLAGVYYNEQFF. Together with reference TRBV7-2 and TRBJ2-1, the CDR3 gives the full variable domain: GAGVSQSPSNKVTEKGKDVELRCDPISGHTALYWYRQSLGQGLEFLIYFQGNSAPDKSGLPSDRFSAERTGGSVSTLTIQRTQQEDSAVYLCASSRLAGVYYNEQFFGPGTRLTVL.

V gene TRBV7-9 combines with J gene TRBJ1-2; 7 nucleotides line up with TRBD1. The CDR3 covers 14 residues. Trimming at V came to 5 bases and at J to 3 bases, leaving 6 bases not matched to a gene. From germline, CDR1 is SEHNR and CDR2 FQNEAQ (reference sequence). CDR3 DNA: TGTGCCAGCAGCCCCAACAGGGGAGACTATGGCTACACCTTC. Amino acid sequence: CASSPNRGDYGYTF.

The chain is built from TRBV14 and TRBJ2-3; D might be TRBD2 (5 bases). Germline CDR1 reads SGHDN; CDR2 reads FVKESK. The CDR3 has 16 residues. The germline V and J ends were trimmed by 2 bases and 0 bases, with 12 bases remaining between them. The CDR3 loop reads CASSQFRAGSTDTQYF. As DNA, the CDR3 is TGTGCCAGCAGCCAATTTAGGGCGGGTAGCACAGATACGCAGTATTTT.

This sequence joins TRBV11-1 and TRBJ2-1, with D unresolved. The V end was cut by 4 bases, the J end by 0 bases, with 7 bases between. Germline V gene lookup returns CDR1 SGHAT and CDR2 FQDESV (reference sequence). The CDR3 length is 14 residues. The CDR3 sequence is CASSSVSSYNEQFF. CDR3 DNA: TGTGCCAGCAGCTCGGTGAGCTCCTACAATGAGCAGTTCTTC.

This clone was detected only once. The CDR3 sequence: CASSPSSTAYTQYF. CDR3 nucleotide sequence: TGTGCCAGCAGCCCCTCTAGCACGGCGTATACGCAGTATTTT. The V gene is TRBV7-3, the J gene TRBJ2-3; TRBD2 might be the D (5 bases). Trimming shortened V by 5 bases and J by 7 bases, and 16 bases separated the two germline ends. Germline lookup yields CDR1 SGHTA and CDR2 FQGTGA. The CDR3 sequence is 14 residues long.

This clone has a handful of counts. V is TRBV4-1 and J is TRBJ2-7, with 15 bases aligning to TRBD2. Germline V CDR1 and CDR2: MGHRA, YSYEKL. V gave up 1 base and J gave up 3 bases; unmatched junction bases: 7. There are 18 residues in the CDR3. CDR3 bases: TGCGCCAGCAGCCAAGGAGGGACTAGCGGGAGGAGTAACTACGAGCAGTACTTC. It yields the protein CASSQGGTSGRSNYEQYF.

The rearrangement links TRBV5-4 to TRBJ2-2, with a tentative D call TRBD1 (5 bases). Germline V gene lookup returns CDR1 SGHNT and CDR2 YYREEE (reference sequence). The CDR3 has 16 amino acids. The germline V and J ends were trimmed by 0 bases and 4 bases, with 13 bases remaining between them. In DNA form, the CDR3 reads TGTGCCAGCAGCTTGGACCAGGGCGGCTTCACCGGGGAGCTGTTTTTT. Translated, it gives CASSLDQGGFTGELFF. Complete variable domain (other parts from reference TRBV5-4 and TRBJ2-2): ETGVTQSPTHLIKTRGQQVTLRCSSQSGHNTVSWYQQALGQGPQFIFQYYREEENGRGNFPPRFSGLQFPNYSSELNVNALELDDSALYLCASSLDQGGFTGELFFGEGSRLTVL.

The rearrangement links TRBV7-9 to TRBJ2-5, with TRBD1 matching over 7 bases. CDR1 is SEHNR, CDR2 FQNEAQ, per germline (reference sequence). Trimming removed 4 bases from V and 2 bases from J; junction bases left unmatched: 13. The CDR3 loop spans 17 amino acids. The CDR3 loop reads CASSSPRGQFFQETQYF. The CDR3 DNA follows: TGTGCCAGCAGCTCACCGAGGGGACAGTTTTTTCAAGAGACCCAGTACTTC. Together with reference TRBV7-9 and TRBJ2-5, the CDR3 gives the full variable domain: DTGVSQNPRHKITKRGQNVTFRCDPISEHNRLYWYRQTLGQGPEFLTYFQNEAQLEKSRLLSDRFSAERPKGSFSTLEIQRTEQGDSAMYLCASSSPRGQFFQETQYFGPGTRLLVL.

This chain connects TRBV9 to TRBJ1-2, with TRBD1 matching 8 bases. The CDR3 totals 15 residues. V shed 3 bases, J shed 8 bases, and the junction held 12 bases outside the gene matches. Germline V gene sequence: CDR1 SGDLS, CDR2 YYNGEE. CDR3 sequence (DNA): TGTGCCAGCAGCGCGGACTACAGGGGGGTAAAAGGCTACACCTTC. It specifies CASSADYRGVKGYTF.

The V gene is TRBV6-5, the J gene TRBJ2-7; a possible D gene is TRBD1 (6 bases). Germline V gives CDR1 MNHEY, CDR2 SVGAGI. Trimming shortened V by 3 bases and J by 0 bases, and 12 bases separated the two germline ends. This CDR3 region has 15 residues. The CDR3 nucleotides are TGTGCCAGCAGTTATTTGAGGGGGAGCTCCTACGAGCAGTACTTC. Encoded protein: CASSYLRGSSYEQYF.

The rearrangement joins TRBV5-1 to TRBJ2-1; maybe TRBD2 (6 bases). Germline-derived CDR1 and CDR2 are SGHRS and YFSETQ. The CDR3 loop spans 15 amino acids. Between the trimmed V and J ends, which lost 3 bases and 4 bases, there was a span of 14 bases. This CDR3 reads CASSSRDGRYNEQFF. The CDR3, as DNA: TGCGCCAGCAGCTCCCGGGACGGGAGATACAATGAGCAGTTCTTC. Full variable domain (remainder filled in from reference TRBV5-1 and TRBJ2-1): KAGVTQTPRYLIKTRGQQVTLSCSPISGHRSVSWYQQTPGQGLQFLFEYFSETQRNKGNFPGRFSGRQFSNSRSEMNVSTLELGDSALYLCASSSRDGRYNEQFFGPGTRLTVL.

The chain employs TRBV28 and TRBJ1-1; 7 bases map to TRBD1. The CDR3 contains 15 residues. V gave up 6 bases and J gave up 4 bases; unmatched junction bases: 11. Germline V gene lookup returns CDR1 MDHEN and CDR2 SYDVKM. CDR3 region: CASSPRQGSGTEAFF. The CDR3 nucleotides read TGTGCCAGCAGCCCCAGACAGGGTTCGGGCACTGAAGCTTTCTTT.

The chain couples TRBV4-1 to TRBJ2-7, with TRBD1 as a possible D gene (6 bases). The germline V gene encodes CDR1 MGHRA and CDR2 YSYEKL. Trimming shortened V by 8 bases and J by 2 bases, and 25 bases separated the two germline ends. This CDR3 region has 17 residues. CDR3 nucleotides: TGCGCCAGCGCCGGGCCTGGGCAGGGGAATTATCCCTACGAGCAGTACTTC. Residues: CASAGPGQGNYPYEQYF.

CDR3 in DNA: TGTGCCAGCAGGGACCTTAGCGGGAGCGGGGCAGATACGCAGTATTTT. Its translation: CASRDLSGSGADTQYF. The chain is built from TRBV3-1 (or the pseudogene TRBV3-2) and TRBJ2-3; 9 nucleotides line up with TRBD2. Losses at the gene ends were 6 bases for V and 4 bases for J; bases not matched to a gene: 11. Germline values: CDR1 LGHDT, CDR2 YNNKEL (reference sequence). The CDR3 has 16 amino acids.

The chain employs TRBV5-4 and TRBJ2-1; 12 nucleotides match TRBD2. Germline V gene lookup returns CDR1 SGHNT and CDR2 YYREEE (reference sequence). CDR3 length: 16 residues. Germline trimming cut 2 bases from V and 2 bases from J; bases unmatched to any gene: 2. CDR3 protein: CASSFLAGGPYNEQFF. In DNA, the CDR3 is TGTGCCAGCAGCTTCCTAGCGGGAGGGCCCTACAATGAGCAGTTCTTC.

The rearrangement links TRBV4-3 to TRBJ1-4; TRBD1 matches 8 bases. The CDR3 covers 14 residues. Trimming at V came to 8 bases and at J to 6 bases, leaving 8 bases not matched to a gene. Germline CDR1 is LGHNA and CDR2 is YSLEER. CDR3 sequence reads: CASGSGTGYEKLFF. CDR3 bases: TGCGCCAGCGGATCCGGGACAGGCTATGAAAAACTGTTTTTT.

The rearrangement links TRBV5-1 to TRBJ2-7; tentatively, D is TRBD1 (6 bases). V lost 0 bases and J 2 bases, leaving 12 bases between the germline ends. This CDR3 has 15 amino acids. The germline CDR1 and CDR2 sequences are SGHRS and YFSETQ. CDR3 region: CASSLVGTPTYEQYF. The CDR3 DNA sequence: TGCGCCAGCAGCTTGGTAGGGACACCAACCTACGAGCAGTACTTC. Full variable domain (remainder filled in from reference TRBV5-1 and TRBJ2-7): KAGVTQTPRYLIKTRGQQVTLSCSPISGHRSVSWYQQTPGQGLQFLFEYFSETQRNKGNFPGRFSGRQFSNSRSEMNVSTLELGDSALYLCASSLVGTPTYEQYFGPGTRLTVT.

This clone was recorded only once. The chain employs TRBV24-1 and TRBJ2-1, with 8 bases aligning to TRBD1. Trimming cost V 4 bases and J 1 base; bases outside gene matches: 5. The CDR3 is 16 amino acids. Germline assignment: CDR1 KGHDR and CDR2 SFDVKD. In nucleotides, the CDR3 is TGTGCCACCAGTGACCCTAGACAGGGGTCCTACAATGAGCAGTTCTTC. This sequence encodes CATSDPRQGSYNEQFF.

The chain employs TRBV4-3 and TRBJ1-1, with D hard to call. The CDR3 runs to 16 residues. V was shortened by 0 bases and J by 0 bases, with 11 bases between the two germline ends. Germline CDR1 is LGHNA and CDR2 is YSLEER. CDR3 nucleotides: TGCGCCAGCAGCCAAGATGCAGATACCATGAACACTGAAGCTTTCTTT. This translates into CASSQDADTMNTEAFF.

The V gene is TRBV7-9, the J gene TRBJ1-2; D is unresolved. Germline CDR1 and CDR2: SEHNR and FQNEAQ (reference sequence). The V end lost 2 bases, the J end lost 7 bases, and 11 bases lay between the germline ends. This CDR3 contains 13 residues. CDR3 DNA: TGTGCCAGCAGCTTATCGGGATTTTTTGGCTACACCTTC. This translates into CASSLSGFFGYTF.

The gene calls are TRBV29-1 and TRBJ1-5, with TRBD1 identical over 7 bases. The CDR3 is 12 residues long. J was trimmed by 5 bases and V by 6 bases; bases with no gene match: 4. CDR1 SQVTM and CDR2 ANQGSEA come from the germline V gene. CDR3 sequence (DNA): TGCAGCGTGGGGACAGCAGATCAGCCCCAGCATTTT. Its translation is CSVGTADQPQHF.

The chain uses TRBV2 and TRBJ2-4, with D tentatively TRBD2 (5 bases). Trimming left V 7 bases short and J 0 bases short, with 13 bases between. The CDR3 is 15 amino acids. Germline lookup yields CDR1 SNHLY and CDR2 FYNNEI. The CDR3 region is CASTVEGRAKNIQYF. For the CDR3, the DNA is TGTGCCAGCACAGTAGAGGGCCGAGCCAAAAACATTCAGTACTTC.